The 15 T cell receptor beta chains in this list originate from one sample, sequenced in a study of molecular identifiers for immune sequencing clone quantification. TCRdb reprocessed the PCR reads with MiXCR, giving one entry per CDR3 protein. The sample carries hundreds of thousands of distinct CDR3 sequences, roughly 27% recorded once. The sample taken for sequencing was naive CD8+ T cells from blood, with Jurkat cell RNA spiked in. Indicated subset: FACS-sorted CD8+CD4-CCR7+CD45RA+ naive T cells. The receptors originated from a human donor in good health. Some libraries in this study had Jurkat cell RNA spiked in.

The table lists this clonotype with a few counts. The chain links TRBV13 to TRBJ1-2; D remains unclear. The germline CDR1 and CDR2 sequences are PRHDT and FYEKMQ (reference sequence). The V end lost 2 bases, the J end lost 5 bases, and 9 bases lay between the germline ends. The CDR3 is made up of 13 amino acids. The CDR3 reads CASSLLRSYGYTF. The DNA of the CDR3 is TGTGCCAGCAGCTTATTACGCTCGTATGGCTACACCTTC.

This clonotype came up many times. The chain joins TRBV7-9 to TRBJ1-4; TRBD1 aligns across 7 bases. J was trimmed by 10 bases and V by 4 bases; bases with no gene match: 9. Per germline, CDR1 SEHNR and CDR2 FQNEAQ (reference sequence). The CDR3 spans 14 residues. The CDR3 DNA follows: TGTGCCAGCAGCTCCAGGGGGAGCTTAGGAAAACTGTTTTTT. Translated, it gives CASSSRGSLGKLFF.

This clonotype came up many times. The chain employs TRBV27 and TRBJ1-5; possible D gene TRBD1, 5 bases. Between the trimmed V and J ends, which lost 2 bases and 6 bases, there was a span of 14 bases. Germline V gives CDR1 MNHEY, CDR2 SMNVEV (reference sequence). CDR3 length: 15 residues. Here the CDR3 reads CASSLTQGPLQPQHF. For the CDR3, the DNA is TGTGCCAGCAGTTTAACGCAGGGTCCCCTTCAGCCCCAGCATTTT.

On this clonotype: A much larger clone is a single base away; this may be a read error. The rearrangement joins TRBV29-1 to TRBJ1-2, with D hard to call. This CDR3 has 11 amino acids. The germline CDR1 and CDR2 sequences are SQVTM and ANQGSEA. V lost 2 bases and J lost 5, with 6 bases in between. CDR3 amino acids: CSVENGYGYTF. The CDR3 coding sequence is TGCAGCGTTGAAAACGGATATGGCTACACCTTC.

This clonotype was counted at least ten times. CDR3 protein: CASRQRTGTNTEAFF. The CDR3 DNA sequence: TGTGCCAGCAGACAAAGGACAGGGACGAACACTGAAGCTTTCTTT. V gene TRBV21-1 combines with J gene TRBJ1-1; the table names TRBD1, a call not compared with the DNA. TRBV21-1 is an annotated pseudogene. This CDR3 is 15 amino acids long.

This clonotype occurred many times. The chain joins TRBV2 to TRBJ1-1; D ambiguous. Per the germline V gene, CDR1 is SNHLY and CDR2 is FYNNEI. V shed 3 bases and J shed 6 bases, with 8 bases lying between them. The CDR3 sequence is 12 residues long. The CDR3 sequence is CASSDGRPEAFF. The CDR3, as DNA: TGTGCCAGCAGTGATGGCCGCCCTGAAGCTTTCTTT.

The genes are TRBV30 and TRBJ1-1; no reliable D call. This CDR3 has 14 residues. Trimming took off 2 bases at V and 1 base at J, with 11 bases between the two ends. Germline CDR1 and CDR2: GTSNPN and SVGIG (reference sequence). The CDR3 loop is CAWSHGPGNTEAFF. The CDR3 DNA sequence: TGTGCCTGGAGTCACGGCCCGGGGAACACTGAAGCTTTCTTT.

CDR3 nucleotides: TGTGCCAGCAGCCCGCCCCCCCTCCCGGGGAACTATGGCTACACCTTC. This gives the protein CASSPPPLPGNYGYTF. The genes are TRBV16 and TRBJ1-2; D remains ambiguous. Germline loops: CDR1 KGHSY, CDR2 FQNENV. The V end lost 4 bases, the J end lost 2 bases, and 17 bases lay between the germline ends. This CDR3 comprises 16 residues.

The V gene is TRBV25-1, the J gene TRBJ2-1; a weak D match, TRBD2 (5 bases). CDR3 size: 20 residues. The germline CDR1 and CDR2 sequences are MGHDK and SYGVNS. For the CDR3, the DNA is TGTGTCAGTAGTGAACGAGGGCGCGAGCGTGACCGGGCCTACTACAATGAGCAGTTCTTC. Encoded protein: CVSSERGRERDRAYYNEQFF.

This clonotype was picked up many times. CDR3 nucleotides: TGTGCCACTACCAGGGGCGATGAAAAACTGTTTTTT. The encoded protein is CATTRGDEKLFF. The chain carries TRBV10-3 and TRBJ1-4; D perhaps matches TRBD1 (6 bases). In germline, CDR1 is ENHRY, CDR2 SYGVKD. The CDR3 loop spans 12 amino acids. V was shortened by 10 bases and J by 6 bases, with 12 bases between the two germline ends.

In its sample, this clonotype was seen a few times. For the CDR3, the DNA is TGTGCCAGCAGCTCAATAGGACTAGCGGGGATCACAGATACGCAGTATTTT. This codes for CASSSIGLAGITDTQYF. The chain links TRBV11-3 to TRBJ2-3, with TRBD2 identical over 12 bases. Germline CDR1 reads SGHNT; CDR2 reads YENEEA. The CDR3 runs 17 residues. Trimming at V came to 4 bases and at J to 2 bases, leaving 7 bases not matched to a gene.

This clonotype showed up just a few times. The V gene is TRBV27, the J gene TRBJ2-2; 9 nucleotides align to TRBD2. CDR1 is MNHEY and CDR2 is SMNVEV in the germline V gene (reference sequence). The CDR3 length is 14 residues. J gave up 5 bases and V 5 bases, and 3 bases lay outside the gene matches. The CDR3 DNA reads TGTGCCAGCAGTGCGGGGGGGACAACCGGGGAGCTGTTTTTT. Amino acid sequence: CASSAGGTTGELFF.

This clonotype appeared a few times. The chain recombines TRBV7-9 with TRBJ1-1; unclear D gene. This CDR3 has 13 amino acids. Per the germline V gene, CDR1 is SEHNR and CDR2 is FQNEAQ (reference sequence). Trimming cost V 2 bases and J 4 bases, with 8 bases left between them. CDR3 residues: CASSLILSTEAFF. For the CDR3, the DNA is TGTGCCAGCAGCTTAATTTTAAGCACTGAAGCTTTCTTT.

This clonotype occurred a few times. This CDR3 reads CASSYTWTGQNSPLHF. The DNA of the CDR3 is TGTGCCAGCAGTTACACCTGGACAGGGCAGAATTCACCCCTCCACTTT. This chain joins TRBV6-5 and TRBJ1-6; 8 bases match TRBD1. The germline V gene encodes CDR1 MNHEY and CDR2 SVGAGI. J lost 7 bases, V lost 2 bases, and 7 bases had no gene match. The CDR3 runs to 16 residues.

The genes are TRBV20-1 and TRBJ2-7, with a tentative D call TRBD2 (6 bases). Germline CDR1 is DFQATT and CDR2 is SNEGSKA (reference sequence). The CDR3 runs to 13 residues. V was pared by 1 base and J by 3 bases, with 10 bases between. The CDR3 region has the DNA TGCAGTGCTAGAGTCGGGCGGGACTACGAGCAGTACTTC. It is translated as CSARVGRDYEQYF.